Each of the 3 T cell receptor beta chains below was sequenced from the same sample in a study of blood T cell repertoires in COVID-19. The repertoire was sequenced with immunoSEQ multiplex PCR; TCRdb's copy has only in-frame clones and lacks some. The data contain roughly 420,000 clones, approximately 87% of them singletons. What was sequenced was PBMCs or T cells enriched from blood (not recorded which). These receptors came from a woman aged 25 to 45 with acute COVID-19.

The chain couples TRBV2 to TRBJ1-2; 8 bases are a match to TRBD1. The J segment lost 5 bases and the V segment lost 6 bases, leaving 11 bases of the junction unmatched. The CDR3 spans 15 residues. The germline V gene has CDR1 SNHLY and CDR2 FYNNEI. The CDR3 DNA reads as TGTGCCAGCAGAGACCGGACAGGGTTTTGGTATGGCTACACCTTC. It yields the protein CASRDRTGFWYGYTF. Together with reference TRBV2 and TRBJ1-2, the CDR3 gives the full variable domain: EPEVTQTPSHQVTQMGQEVILRCVPISNHLYFYWYRQILGQKVEFLVSFYNNEISEKSEIFDDQFSVERPDGSNFTLKIRSTKLEDSAMYFCASRDRTGFWYGYTFGSGTRLTVV.

The chain uses TRBV19 and TRBJ1-5; 10 bases line up with TRBD1. Germline V gene sequence: CDR1 LNHDA, CDR2 SQIVND (reference sequence). This CDR3 comprises 15 residues. V shed 10 bases and J 1 base; nucleotides not matched to a gene: 7. CDR3 DNA sequence: TGTGCCACCGTGTCGGGACAGGGGAGCAATCAGCCCCAGCATTTT. It codes for CATVSGQGSNQPQHF.

The chain combines TRBV30 with TRBJ2-1; 8 bases agree with TRBD2. This CDR3 comprises 15 residues. V shed 0 bases, J shed 4 bases, and the junction held 5 bases outside the gene matches. In germline, CDR1 is GTSNPN, CDR2 SVGIG (reference sequence). The CDR3 protein is CAWSVFQRGYNEQFF. CDR3 nucleotides: TGTGCCTGGAGTGTATTCCAGCGGGGGTACAATGAGCAGTTCTTC.